The clone carrying this TCR beta chain has only a few counts. Its specificity is unknown. This sample was included in a study of cytomegalovirus exposure and HLA in healthy donors. Notes on the study in general: A later analysis associated under 20,000 TCR beta sequences with HLA alleles at a 0.05 false discovery rate.

In germline, CDR1 is MNHNY, CDR2 SVGAGI (reference sequence). The CDR3 spans 15 residues. Trimming pared 4 bases from V and 0 bases from J, leaving 12 bases between. At sampling all donors were nominally healthy, likely with unrecorded immune exposures. The PCR made use of 60 Vbeta and 13 Jbeta primers. Per the original methods: Later analysis identified 88 million or so unique TCR beta chains, about 10 million shared. Some clones are missing from TCRdb's copy, which holds only in-frame ones; the method was immunoSEQ multiplex PCR. V and J calls and clone size are as listed in that table; D and trimming were resolved from the DNA. The sample includes under 250,000 clones, 80% to 90% seen only once; the top ten take around 0.22%.

Sequencing was done on a sample of PBMCs. V usage is TRBV6-6 and J usage is TRBJ1-1; D unclear. This receptor was taken from a girl aged 2 to 9 in good health and CMV-seronegative. In DNA, the CDR3 is TGTGCCAGCAGTTGGATCGCCACAGTGAACACTGAAGCTTTCTTT. Translated, it gives CASSWIATVNTEAFF.